The next 23 T cell receptor beta chains were all read from a single sample in a study of blood T cell repertoires in COVID-19. Generated by immunoSEQ multiplex PCR, the TCRdb table keeps only in-frame clones and is missing some. In the table there are under 250,000 clones, 82% of which are singletons. Sequenced input: PBMCs or T cells enriched from blood (not recorded which). Every receptor here comes from a woman aged 60-75 years who had recovered from COVID-19.

This chain joins TRBV2 and TRBJ2-5; TRBD2 matches 8 bases. The J segment lost 5 bases and the V segment lost 4 bases, leaving 6 bases of the junction unmatched. The CDR3 spans 14 residues. Germline CDR1 reads SNHLY; CDR2 reads FYNNEI. CDR3: CASSGLASWETQYF. As DNA, the CDR3 is TGTGCCAGCAGTGGACTAGCGTCTTGGGAGACCCAGTACTTC.

This clone occurred a few times. At the DNA level, this CDR3 is encoded by other sequences in the same sample as well. This chain joins TRBV4-1 and TRBJ1-5; TRBD1 might be the D (6 bases). This CDR3 is built from 14 residues. Germline-derived CDR1 and CDR2 are MGHRA and YSYEKL. V was trimmed by 6 bases and J by 2 bases, leaving 11 bases between them. Written as DNA, the CDR3 is TGCGCCAGCAGTCGGGCAGGGGGCAATCAGCCCCAGCATTTT. Protein sequence: CASSRAGGNQPQHF.

The chain links TRBV28 to TRBJ1-2; 7 nucleotides line up with TRBD1. The CDR3 runs to 15 residues. Germline-derived CDR1 and CDR2 are MDHEN and SYDVKM. V lost 5 bases and J lost 8; bases outside the gene matches: 14. The CDR3 loop is CASSTTLTGYKGYTF. For the CDR3, the DNA is TGTGCCAGCAGTACTACCCTGACAGGGTATAAGGGCTACACCTTC.

Worth noting for this clone: The sample carries other DNA sequences with the same CDR3. This chain connects TRBV11-2 to TRBJ2-3; D not certain. Germline V gene lookup returns CDR1 SGHAT and CDR2 FQNNGV. The CDR3 covers 16 residues. V lost 0 bases and J 3 bases, leaving 13 bases between the germline ends. CDR3 sequence reads: CASSLDGGRATDTQYF. The CDR3 nucleotides read TGTGCCAGCAGCTTAGATGGTGGCAGAGCGACAGATACGCAGTATTTT.

J is TRBJ2-2 and V is TRBV19, with a possible D match to TRBD1 (6 bases). Germline V gene sequence: CDR1 LNHDA, CDR2 SQIVND (reference sequence). V shed 3 bases and J shed 3 bases, with 8 bases lying between them. The CDR3 length is 14 residues. CDR3 sequence: CASSMGADTGELFF. CDR3 nucleotides: TGTGCCAGTAGTATGGGGGCGGACACCGGGGAGCTGTTTTTT.

This chain uses TRBV4-3 with TRBJ1-5, with a weak D call TRBD1 (6 bases). V shed 3 bases and J shed 6 bases, with 15 bases lying between them. Germline V gene data show CDR1 as LGHNA and CDR2 as YSLEER. The CDR3 contains 15 residues. CDR3 sequence: CASSQARQDLQPQHF. CDR3 DNA: TGCGCCAGCAGCCAGGCTAGACAGGATCTTCAGCCCCAGCATTTT.

This chain links TRBV4-1 with TRBJ2-1, with 8 bases identical to TRBD2. Germline CDR1 MGHRA, CDR2 YSYEKL. There are 17 residues in the CDR3. V was pared by 4 bases and J by 3 bases, with 11 bases of the junction left unmatched. This chain's CDR3 is CASSRGTGTRSYNEQFF. In DNA form, the CDR3 reads TGCGCCAGCAGCCGGGGCACCGGGACTAGAAGCTACAATGAGCAGTTCTTC.

The chain combines TRBV25-1 with TRBJ1-2; tentative D call: TRBD1 (6 bases). This CDR3 has 16 amino acids. Looked up from germline, CDR1 is MGHDK and CDR2 is SYGVNS. V lost 1 base, J lost 8 bases, and 20 bases lay in between. The DNA for the CDR3 is TGTGCCAGCAGTGAATCCCTGGGCCACAGGGTATCAGGCTACACCTTC. Encoded protein: CASSESLGHRVSGYTF.

The chain has TRBV29-1 and TRBJ2-3; 7 positions match TRBD1. V was pared by 3 bases and J by 2 bases, with 2 bases of the junction left unmatched. The CDR3 is 13 amino acids. Germline V gene sequence: CDR1 SQVTM, CDR2 ANQGSEA. CDR3 protein: CSVDRGLTDTQYF. CDR3 coding DNA: TGCAGCGTTGATAGGGGGCTCACAGATACGCAGTATTTT.

This chain links TRBV18 with TRBJ2-3, with D perhaps matching TRBD1 (5 bases). The CDR3 totals 15 residues. Per the germline V gene, CDR1 is KGHSH and CDR2 is LQKENI. Trimming removed 3 bases at V and 3 bases at J, with 13 bases between. CDR3 coding DNA: TGTGCCAGCTCACCTTGGGGCGTAGAGACAGATACGCAGTATTTT. Amino acid sequence: CASSPWGVETDTQYF. Based on the CDR3 plus reference TRBV18 and TRBJ2-3, the full variable domain is NAGVMQNPRHLVRRRGQEARLRCSPMKGHSHVYWYRQLPEEGLKFMVYLQKENIIDESGMPKERFSAEFPKEGPSILRIQQVVRGDSAAYFCASSPWGVETDTQYFGPGTRLTVL.

Points on this clone: This sample includes further DNA sequences coding for the same CDR3. This chain joins TRBV19 and TRBJ1-5, with no clear D. Germline V gives CDR1 LNHDA, CDR2 SQIVND (reference sequence). The germline V and J ends were trimmed by 3 bases and 5 bases, with 8 bases remaining between them. This CDR3 has 13 residues. As DNA, the CDR3 is TGTGCCAGTAGTATGGGCAGAGATCAGCCCCAGCATTTT. This translates into CASSMGRDQPQHF.

The V gene is TRBV5-4, the J gene TRBJ2-7; 14 nucleotides agree with TRBD2. This CDR3 has 15 residues. J lost 2 bases, V lost 5 bases, and 3 bases had no gene match. Germline CDR1 is SGHNT and CDR2 is YYREEE (reference sequence). DNA for the CDR3: TGTGCCAGCAGAGGACTAGCGGGAGGTACCTACGAGCAGTACTTC. Its translation is CASRGLAGGTYEQYF.

The chain employs TRBV19 and TRBJ1-2; D remains ambiguous. V was pared by 6 bases and J by 6 bases, with 11 bases between. Germline CDR1 is LNHDA and CDR2 is SQIVND (reference sequence). The CDR3 is made up of 12 amino acids. The CDR3 DNA sequence: TGTGCCAGTAGGCCAAACAGAGATGGCTACACCTTC. Its protein is CASRPNRDGYTF. Filled out from reference TRBV19 and TRBJ1-2, the complete variable domain reads DGGITQSPKYLFRKEGQNVTLSCEQNLNHDAMYWYRQDPGQGLRLIYYSQIVNDFQKGDIAEGYSVSREKKESFPLTVTSAQKNPTAFYLCASRPNRDGYTFGSGTRLTVV.

This chain uses TRBV19 with TRBJ1-6; unclear D gene. Trimming took 8 bases from V and 11 from J, leaving 25 bases between them. CDR3 length: 16 residues. Germline V gives CDR1 LNHDA, CDR2 SQIVND (reference sequence). CDR3 in DNA: TGTGCCAGTCGCTCCGCCACAGTTGGTATGAGTACACCCCTCCACTTT. Translated, it gives CASRSATVGMSTPLHF.

CDR3 sequence: CASSPGQGIPYEQYF. CDR3 DNA sequence: TGTGCCAGCAGTCCGGGACAGGGTATTCCATACGAGCAGTACTTC. This sequence joins TRBV27 and TRBJ2-7; 9 nucleotides agree with TRBD1. The V segment lost 5 bases and the J segment 4 bases; nucleotides outside the gene matches: 9. This CDR3 contains 15 residues. The germline V gene encodes CDR1 MNHEY and CDR2 SMNVEV (reference sequence).

The rearrangement links TRBV15 to TRBJ2-2; 12 bases are a match to TRBD1. Germline V gives CDR1 LNHNV, CDR2 YYDKDF (reference sequence). The CDR3 is made up of 18 amino acids. The V and J ends lost 4 bases and 7 bases, in that order; junction bases with no gene match: 13. The CDR3 DNA follows: TGTGCCACCAGCAAAGCTCCTCCGGGACAGGGGGCGGTCGGGGAGCTGTTTTTT. Translating gives CATSKAPPGQGAVGELFF.

The genes are TRBV5-1 and TRBJ2-2, with D perhaps TRBD1 (5 bases). The V gene lost 4 bases and the J gene lost 1 base, with 11 bases spanning the gap. Germline V gives CDR1 SGHRS, CDR2 YFSETQ. This CDR3 region has 15 residues. CDR3 nucleotide sequence: TGCGCCAGCAGCCCGTGGGGCCAGAACACCGGGGAGCTGTTTTTT. Its translation is CASSPWGQNTGELFF.

The J gene is TRBJ1-4, the V gene TRBV5-8; no clear D gene. Germline values: CDR1 SGHTS, CDR2 YDEGEE. Deletions cut 2 bases from V and 0 bases from J, with 5 bases between. The CDR3 is 14 amino acids. The CDR3 spells CASSFLATNEKLFF. CDR3 nucleotides: TGTGCCAGCAGCTTTTTAGCAACTAATGAAAAACTGTTTTTT. The whole variable domain, remainder taken from reference TRBV5-8 and TRBJ1-4, is EAGVTQSPTHLIKTRGQQATLRCSPISGHTSVYWYQQALGLGLQFLLWYDEGEERNRGNFPPRFSGRQFPNYSSELNVNALELEDSALYLCASSFLATNEKLFFGSGTQLSVL.

The chain uses TRBV6-1 and TRBJ1-2; D possibly corresponds to TRBD1 (5 bases). Germline assignment: CDR1 MNHNS and CDR2 SASEGT. The CDR3 extends over 14 amino acids. The V gene lost 2 bases and the J gene lost 0 bases, with 7 bases spanning the gap. The DNA for the CDR3 is TGTGCCAGCAGTGAAACACAGGCTAACTATGGCTACACCTTC. This sequence encodes CASSETQANYGYTF.

The chain joins TRBV19 to TRBJ2-6, with TRBD1 as a possible D gene (5 bases). The length of the CDR3 is 15 residues. V lost 5 bases to trimming and J lost 1 base, with 9 bases between them. Germline V CDR1 and CDR2: LNHDA, SQIVND (reference sequence). CDR3 sequence: CASSVTGSGANVLTF. For the CDR3, the DNA is TGTGCCAGTAGTGTTACAGGTTCTGGGGCCAACGTCCTGACTTTC.

The gene calls are TRBV19 and TRBJ1-2; perhaps TRBD1 as D (6 bases). V was clipped by 5 bases and J by 5 bases, with 15 bases between them. CDR3 length equals 14 residues. CDR1 is LNHDA, CDR2 SQIVND, per germline (reference sequence). The CDR3 sequence: CASSAAGDMYGYTF. The CDR3 coding sequence is TGTGCCAGTAGTGCCGCGGGGGACATGTATGGCTACACCTTC.

The chain is built from TRBV24-1 and TRBJ1-2, with TRBD1 identical over 8 bases. V gave up 5 bases and J gave up 0 bases; unmatched junction bases: 1. The CDR3 is 14 amino acids. Looked up from germline, CDR1 is KGHDR and CDR2 is SFDVKD. The CDR3 sequence is CATSGTGTNYGYTF. The CDR3 nucleotides read TGTGCCACCAGTGGGACAGGGACTAACTATGGCTACACCTTC.

The chain carries TRBV7-9 and TRBJ1-1, with TRBD1 identical over 7 bases. With 4 bases clipped from V and 1 base from J, the junction kept 9 bases outside the gene matches. The CDR3 is made up of 16 amino acids. From germline, CDR1 is SEHNR and CDR2 FQNEAQ (reference sequence). The CDR3 sequence: CASSSPYRGENTEAFF. The CDR3, as DNA: TGTGCCAGCAGCTCACCTTACAGGGGTGAGAACACTGAAGCTTTCTTT.